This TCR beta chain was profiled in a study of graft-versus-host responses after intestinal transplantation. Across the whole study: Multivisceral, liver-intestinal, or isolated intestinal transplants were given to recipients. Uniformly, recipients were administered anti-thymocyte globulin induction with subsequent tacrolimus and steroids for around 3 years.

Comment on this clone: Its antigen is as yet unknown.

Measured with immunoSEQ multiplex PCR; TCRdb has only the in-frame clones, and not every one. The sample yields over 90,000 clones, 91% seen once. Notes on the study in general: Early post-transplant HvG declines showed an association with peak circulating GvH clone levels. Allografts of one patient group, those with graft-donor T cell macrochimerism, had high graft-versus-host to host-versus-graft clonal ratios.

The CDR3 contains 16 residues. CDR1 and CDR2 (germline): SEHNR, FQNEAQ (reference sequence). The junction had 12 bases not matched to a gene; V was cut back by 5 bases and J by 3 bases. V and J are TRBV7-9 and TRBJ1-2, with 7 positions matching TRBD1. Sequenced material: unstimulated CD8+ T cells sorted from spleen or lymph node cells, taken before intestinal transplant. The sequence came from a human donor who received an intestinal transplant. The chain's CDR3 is CASSTPDRSIDYGYTF. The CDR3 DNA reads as TGTGCCAGCAGCACCCCGGACAGGAGTATCGACTATGGCTACACCTTC.